This TCR beta chain appears in the sequencing data of a study of regulatory T cells in long-lasting Graves disease. This CDR3 is built from 15 residues. Germline V gives CDR1 MDHEN, CDR2 SYDVKM. iRepertoire HTBI primers and Arm-PCR of CDR3 regions built TCR beta libraries. TCRdb recomputed calls from the multiplex PCR reads with MiXCR, one row per CDR3 protein. Of roughly 500,000 distinct CDR3 sequences listed, under 25% are singletons. Time point of the sample: persistent/refractory GD, antithyroid drugs over 5 years with positive TRAb. Generation of the TCR library employed RNA extracted from PBMCs. In regard to this clonotype: A much larger clone differs by one base, so this may be a read error.

The material sequenced was peripheral blood mononuclear cells (PBMCs), taken when the disease was refractory, from a patient treated with antithyroid drugs. The sequence came from a female donor with Graves disease. The chain combines TRBV28 with TRBJ1-1; TRBD1 is a possible D gene (5 bases). Here the CDR3 DNA reads TGTGCCAGCAGTTCAGGGAGGGCATTGAACACTGAAGCTTCCTTT. Translation: CASSSGRALNTEASF.